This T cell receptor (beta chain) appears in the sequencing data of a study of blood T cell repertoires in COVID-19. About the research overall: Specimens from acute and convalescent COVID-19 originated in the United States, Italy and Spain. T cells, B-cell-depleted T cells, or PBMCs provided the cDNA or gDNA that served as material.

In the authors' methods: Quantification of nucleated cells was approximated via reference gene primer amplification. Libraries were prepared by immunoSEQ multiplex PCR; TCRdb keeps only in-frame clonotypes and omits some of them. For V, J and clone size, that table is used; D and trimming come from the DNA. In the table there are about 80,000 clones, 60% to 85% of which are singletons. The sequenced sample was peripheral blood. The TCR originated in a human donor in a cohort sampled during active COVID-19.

The CDR3 reads CASSTGGTDTQYF. The CDR3 coding sequence is TGTGCCAGTAGTACCGGGGGCACAGATACGCAGTATTTT. The chain combines TRBV19 with TRBJ2-3; tentatively, D is TRBD2 (5 bases). This CDR3 is 13 amino acids long. Trimming removed 4 bases at V and 1 base at J, with 6 bases between. Germline loops: CDR1 LNHDA, CDR2 SQIVND (reference sequence).